These 32 T cell receptor beta chains were sequenced from one sample in a study of OX40 agonist ivuxolimab in advanced cancers. Profiled with immunoSEQ multiplex PCR; TCRdb holds only in-frame clones, not every one. The sample includes around 93,000 clones, roughly 89% of them seen just once. Sequencing used CD4+ or CD8+ T cells sorted from blood, obtained in a trial of the OX40 agonist ivuxolimab. Every receptor here comes from an adult with an advanced solid tumor such as melanoma, head and neck, liver or kidney cancer.

The V and J genes are TRBV27 and TRBJ1-1; weak D call: TRBD1 (6 bases). Germline V CDR1 and CDR2: MNHEY, SMNVEV (reference sequence). Deletions cut 5 bases from V and 1 base from J, with 14 bases between. The CDR3 spans 15 residues. The DNA for the CDR3 is TGTGCCAGCAGTCCACGGGGGACAACGAACACTGAAGCTTTCTTT. Translation: CASSPRGTTNTEAFF.

This rearrangement joins TRBV7-4 to TRBJ1-3, with unresolved D. V was clipped by 5 bases and J by 7 bases, with 6 bases between them. This CDR3 is 11 amino acids long. Germline V gene data show CDR1 as SGHVT and CDR2 as SQSDAQ. The CDR3 nucleotides are TGTGCCAGCAGCCCGGTTAACACCATATATTTT. This translates into CASSPVNTIYF.

The chain links TRBV5-1 to TRBJ1-2; 8 nucleotides align to TRBD1. The CDR3 runs 14 residues. Germline-derived CDR1 and CDR2 are SGHRS and YFSETQ. The trim removed 0 bases at V and 5 bases at J, leaving 3 bases unmatched. The CDR3 sequence is CASSLDTGGYGYTF. For the CDR3, the DNA is TGCGCCAGCAGCTTGGATACAGGGGGTTATGGCTACACCTTC. Full variable domain (missing parts from reference TRBV5-1 and TRBJ1-2): KAGVTQTPRYLIKTRGQQVTLSCSPISGHRSVSWYQQTPGQGLQFLFEYFSETQRNKGNFPGRFSGRQFSNSRSEMNVSTLELGDSALYLCASSLDTGGYGYTFGSGTRLTVV.

This chain uses TRBV5-1 with TRBJ2-7, with D perhaps TRBD2 (5 bases). Looked up from germline, CDR1 is SGHRS and CDR2 is YFSETQ. V was pared by 3 bases and J by 3 bases, with 19 bases between. The CDR3 covers 16 residues. The CDR3, as DNA: TGCGCCAGCAGCTATAGGTCGCCGGAGGAAGACTACGAGCAGTACTTC. This codes for CASSYRSPEEDYEQYF.

The chain carries TRBV10-3 and TRBJ2-3, with TRBD1 matching 9 bases. CDR1 and CDR2 (germline): ENHRY, SYGVKD. There are 15 residues in the CDR3. V shed 6 bases, J shed 4 bases, and the junction held 8 bases outside the gene matches. CDR3 protein: CAISLDRGVADTQYF. Here the CDR3 DNA reads TGTGCCATCAGCCTGGACAGGGGTGTCGCAGATACGCAGTATTTT.

The V call is TRBV10-3, the J call TRBJ1-1; tentatively, D is TRBD1 (5 bases). Germline values: CDR1 ENHRY, CDR2 SYGVKD. Between the trimmed V and J ends, which lost 7 bases and 2 bases, there was a span of 14 bases. This CDR3 has 14 amino acids. CDR3 sequence: CAITPDGGNTEAFF. The CDR3 DNA reads TGTGCCATCACTCCCGACGGGGGTAACACTGAAGCTTTCTTT.

In this sample, this clone turned up a few times. The rearrangement links TRBV2 to TRBJ1-6, with unresolved D. The ends were cut back, 4 bases at V and 6 bases at J, with 10 bases in the middle. Looked up from germline, CDR1 is SNHLY and CDR2 is FYNNEI. This CDR3 has 14 residues. CDR3 residues: CASSVEVVNSPLHF. The CDR3 region has the DNA TGTGCCAGCAGTGTTGAAGTTGTTAATTCACCCCTCCACTTT.

This clone was detected only once. CDR3 loop: CASSYDPGTGGYGYTF. The CDR3 nucleotides read TGTGCCAGCAGTTACGACCCAGGGACAGGGGGTTATGGCTACACCTTC. The chain recombines TRBV6-5 with TRBJ1-2; 11 nucleotides match TRBD1. Germline lookup yields CDR1 MNHEY and CDR2 SVGAGI. The CDR3 covers 16 residues. The V segment lost 2 bases and the J segment 5 bases; nucleotides outside the gene matches: 7.

This chain uses TRBV5-4 with TRBJ2-7; TRBD1 agrees at 10 bases. Trimming took 0 bases from V and 2 from J; bases not matched to a gene: 8. The CDR3 is 17 amino acids. Germline CDR1 and CDR2: SGHNT and YYREEE (reference sequence). In DNA, the CDR3 is TGTGCCAGCAGCTTGGCCCCGAGTGGACAGGGGGCCTACGAGCAGTACTTC. This translates into CASSLAPSGQGAYEQYF.

This rearrangement joins TRBV27 to TRBJ2-7; D possibly corresponds to TRBD1 (6 bases). This CDR3 comprises 17 residues. V was pared by 0 bases and J by 5 bases, with 20 bases between. Germline values: CDR1 MNHEY, CDR2 SMNVEV (reference sequence). CDR3 sequence: CASSLSPTGLGFNEQYF. The CDR3 coding sequence is TGTGCCAGCAGTTTATCGCCGACAGGTCTAGGGTTTAACGAGCAGTACTTC.

The chain is built from TRBV6-6 and TRBJ2-1; D ambiguous. The CDR3 is 16 amino acids. CDR1 and CDR2 from the germline V gene are MNHNY and SVGAGI (reference sequence). The V end was cut by 6 bases, the J end by 6 bases, with 21 bases between. CDR3 coding DNA: TGTGCCAGCAGCCCGCTATCTGCGCCGAGAAGCAATGAGCAGTTCTTC. Its translation is CASSPLSAPRSNEQFF.

The rearrangement links TRBV5-8 to TRBJ1-4; D gene ambiguous. V gave up 3 bases and J gave up 5 bases, with 14 bases separating them. CDR1 is SGHTS and CDR2 is YDEGEE in the germline V gene. The CDR3 is 15 amino acids. CDR3 nucleotides: TGTGCCAGCAGCTGGCGTGGGCAGACAAATGAAAAACTGTTTTTT. Its protein product is CASSWRGQTNEKLFF.

J is TRBJ1-2 and V is TRBV2; the D gene is possibly TRBD1 (6 bases). The length of the CDR3 is 14 residues. CDR1 is SNHLY, CDR2 FYNNEI, per germline. V lost 5 bases to trimming and J lost 2 bases, with 12 bases between them. As DNA, the CDR3 is TGTGCCAGCAGTCCTCAGGGGTACAACTATGGCTACACCTTC. Protein product: CASSPQGYNYGYTF.

The V and J genes are TRBV5-1 and TRBJ2-6; no firm D call. Trimming removed 6 bases from V and 3 bases from J, with 13 bases in between. From germline, CDR1 is SGHRS and CDR2 YFSETQ. CDR3 length equals 15 residues. The CDR3 here is CASTVNLGGANVLTF. CDR3 DNA: TGCGCCAGCACGGTGAACCTGGGTGGGGCCAACGTCCTGACTTTC.

The rearrangement uses TRBV9 and TRBJ2-1; the D gene is possibly TRBD2 (6 bases). CDR3 length: 15 residues. Between the trimmed V and J ends, which lost 0 bases and 7 bases, there was a span of 14 bases. Per the germline V gene, CDR1 is SGDLS and CDR2 is YYNGEE. This chain's CDR3 is CASSVVEGTGNEQFF. Written as DNA, the CDR3 is TGTGCCAGCAGCGTAGTGGAGGGGACGGGGAATGAGCAGTTCTTC. Variable domain in full (rest from reference TRBV9 and TRBJ2-1): DSGVTQTPKHLITATGQRVTLRCSPRSGDLSVYWYQQSLDQGLQFLIQYYNGEERAKGNILERFSAQQFPDLHSELNLSSLELGDSALYFCASSVVEGTGNEQFFGPGTRLTVL.

About this clone: The junction and the germline gene differ at one end; a read error may be behind it. The chain recombines TRBV5-1 with TRBJ1-2, with a weak D call TRBD1 (6 bases). CDR3 length: 13 residues. The germline CDR1 and CDR2 sequences are SGHRS and YFSETQ. CDR3 amino acids: CVSSLQGDYGYTF. DNA for the CDR3: TGCGTCAGCAGCTTACAGGGCGACTATGGCTACACCTTC.

This sequence joins TRBV7-9 and TRBJ2-1; 9 bases agree with TRBD2. Trimming at V came to 0 bases and at J to 6 bases, leaving 6 bases not matched to a gene. The germline gives CDR1 SEHNR, CDR2 FQNEAQ (reference sequence). The CDR3 extends over 16 amino acids. In nucleotides, the CDR3 is TGTGCCAGCAGCTTAGCAGGGCGGGAGGGCCGCAATGAGCAGTTCTTC. Its translation: CASSLAGREGRNEQFF.

The chain employs TRBV29-1 and TRBJ2-5; TRBD1 aligns across 9 bases. V gave up 0 bases and J gave up 1 base; unmatched junction bases: 6. Germline V gene data show CDR1 as SQVTM and CDR2 as ANQGSEA. CDR3 length: 16 amino acids. The CDR3 loop is CSVEDQWTGAQETQYF. CDR3 coding DNA: TGCAGCGTTGAAGATCAATGGACAGGGGCCCAAGAGACCCAGTACTTC.

The chain employs TRBV11-2 and TRBJ2-2; D is ambiguous. The V gene lost 1 base and the J gene lost 7 bases, with 10 bases spanning the gap. The CDR3 runs 14 residues. Per germline, CDR1 SGHAT and CDR2 FQNNGV. CDR3 residues: CASSLGAFGGELFF. The CDR3 DNA sequence: TGTGCCAGCAGCTTAGGGGCTTTCGGCGGGGAGCTGTTTTTT.

The V gene is TRBV15, the J gene TRBJ2-7; D ambiguous. Trimming took 0 bases from V and 2 from J, leaving 5 bases between them. This CDR3 has 13 amino acids. Germline V CDR1 and CDR2: LNHNV, YYDKDF (reference sequence). CDR3: CATSRDPTYEQYF. The CDR3 DNA is TGTGCCACCAGCAGAGACCCCACCTACGAGCAGTACTTC.

The chain has TRBV7-2 and TRBJ2-2; D ambiguous. The CDR3 runs 16 residues. V was cut by 5 bases and J by 7 bases, with 20 bases left in between. The germline V gene has CDR1 SGHTA and CDR2 FQGNSA. As DNA, the CDR3 is TGTGCCAGCAGCCAAAGGGCTCCCCTAAATAGCGGGGAGCTGTTTTTT. It is translated as CASSQRAPLNSGELFF. Variable domain in full (rest from reference TRBV7-2 and TRBJ2-2): GAGVSQSPSNKVTEKGKDVELRCDPISGHTALYWYRQSLGQGLEFLIYFQGNSAPDKSGLPSDRFSAERTGGSVSTLTIQRTQQEDSAVYLCASSQRAPLNSGELFFGEGSRLTVL.

This chain links TRBV6-5 with TRBJ1-3; D call uncertain. CDR3 size: 15 residues. In germline, CDR1 is MNHEY, CDR2 SVGAGI. With 2 bases removed from V and 0 bases from J, the gap between germline ends came to 8 bases. Written as DNA, the CDR3 is TGTGCCAGCAGTTACCAGATCAGCTCTGGAAACACCATATATTTT. Encoded protein: CASSYQISSGNTIYF.

Only one count was recorded for this clone. The gene calls are TRBV5-1 and TRBJ2-3; 7 positions match TRBD2. The CDR3 is 15 residues long. CDR1 SGHRS and CDR2 YFSETQ come from the germline V gene. J lost 0 bases, V lost 4 bases, and 5 bases had no gene match. This chain's CDR3 is CASSISGPSTDTQYF. The DNA for the CDR3 is TGCGCCAGCAGCATTAGCGGGCCAAGCACAGATACGCAGTATTTT.

The chain employs TRBV7-9 and TRBJ2-7, with D perhaps matching TRBD2 (7 bases). V shed 0 bases and J shed 7 bases, with 16 bases lying between them. The CDR3 has 15 residues. Germline CDR1 reads SEHNR; CDR2 reads FQNEAQ (reference sequence). CDR3 sequence reads: CASSLASGGPGEQYF. The CDR3 DNA reads as TGTGCCAGCAGCTTAGCTTCGGGGGGCCCTGGGGAGCAGTACTTC.

This clone was detected a few times. V usage is TRBV6-6 and J usage is TRBJ1-5, with D hard to call. This CDR3 is built from 12 residues. The germline CDR1 and CDR2 sequences are MNHNY and SVGAGI (reference sequence). V gave up 6 bases and J gave up 6 bases, with 9 bases separating them. The CDR3 protein is CASRKEGQPQHF. CDR3 bases: TGTGCCAGCAGGAAAGAAGGTCAGCCCCAGCATTTT.

The J gene is TRBJ2-2, the V gene TRBV9; possibly TRBD1 for D (6 bases). Trimming cost V 5 bases and J 4 bases, with 12 bases left between them. The CDR3 runs to 14 residues. Germline CDR1 is SGDLS and CDR2 is YYNGEE. CDR3 sequence (DNA): TGTGCCAGCAGACCGGGACAATCCACCGGGGAGCTGTTTTTT. Protein: CASRPGQSTGELFF.

The chain employs TRBV10-1 and TRBJ2-1, with TRBD2 matching 7 bases. This CDR3 contains 15 residues. The germline gives CDR1 WNHNN, CDR2 SYGVQD (reference sequence). V lost 6 bases to trimming and J lost 4 bases; unmatched junction nucleotides: 9. CDR3 bases: TGCGCCAGCAGCGAGGCAGGGAGGGGTTACAATGAGCAGTTCTTC. Its protein is CASSEAGRGYNEQFF.

The chain carries TRBV7-8 and TRBJ2-6; TRBD1 might be the D (7 bases). The CDR3 runs 18 residues. With 5 bases removed from V and 0 bases from J, the gap between germline ends came to 17 bases. Per the germline V gene, CDR1 is SGHVS and CDR2 is FQNEAQ. CDR3 DNA sequence: TGTGCCAGCAGCCTACGACAGGAGGGGGCCTCTGGGGCCAACGTCCTGACTTTC. Amino acid sequence: CASSLRQEGASGANVLTF.

The rearrangement links TRBV5-1 to TRBJ2-7; D remains ambiguous. The CDR3 runs 14 residues. Germline CDR1 and CDR2: SGHRS and YFSETQ. V lost 0 bases and J 4 bases, leaving 11 bases between the germline ends. The CDR3 is CASSLAPGMYEQYF. The CDR3 DNA reads TGCGCCAGCAGCTTGGCTCCGGGTATGTACGAGCAGTACTTC.

The chain couples TRBV7-2 to TRBJ1-4, with 7 bases matching TRBD1. The germline V gene encodes CDR1 SGHTA and CDR2 FQGNSA. This CDR3 comprises 15 residues. V dropped 5 bases and J dropped 4; count of bases not matched to a gene: 7. The CDR3 DNA follows: TGTGCCAGCAGCCCCCGGACAGGCCTTAATGAAAAACTGTTTTTT. It encodes CASSPRTGLNEKLFF.

The chain employs TRBV6-1 and TRBJ2-7, with 9 bases that match TRBD1. The CDR3 has 14 residues. V dropped 6 bases and J dropped 3; count of bases not matched to a gene: 6. Germline CDR1 reads MNHNS; CDR2 reads SASEGT. CDR3 sequence (DNA): TGTGCCAGCAGCTTTGGACAGGGGAGCTACGAGCAGTACTTC. This translates into CASSFGQGSYEQYF.

V is TRBV10-2 and J is TRBJ2-5, with D possibly being TRBD1 or TRBD2 (5 bases each). The CDR3 is made up of 16 amino acids. The germline V gene has CDR1 WSHSY and CDR2 SAAADI. V was pared by 0 bases and J by 3 bases, with 14 bases between. The CDR3 is CASSESIGGTEETQYF. In DNA form, the CDR3 reads TGCGCCAGCAGTGAGTCGATTGGGGGTACAGAAGAGACCCAGTACTTC.